This entry lists 2 T cell receptor beta chains sequenced from one sample in a study of tumor and adjacent non-tumor tissue in lung cancer. No cell sorting was done before RNA was extracted from the tissue. This non-tumor lung sample came from over 3 cm beyond the tumor edge. Three rounds of nested PCR, following a modified ARM-PCR protocol, produced the TCRbeta library. TCRdb processed the multiplex PCR reads anew with MiXCR; each CDR3 protein has one entry. The sample yields about 48,000 distinct CDR3 sequences, around 60% seen once. Sequencing used distant non-tumor lung tissue. The receptors derive from a woman aged 65 to 85 with non-small cell lung cancer.

This clonotype was detected only once. This may come from a read error, since a much larger clone is one base off. The chain employs TRBV28 and TRBJ2-2; TRBD2 agrees at 13 bases. CDR3 length: 18 residues. Looked up from germline, CDR1 is MDHEN and CDR2 is SYDVKM. The CDR3 sequence: CASNPLAGGPRDTGEMFF. In DNA form, the CDR3 reads TGTGCCAGCAATCCACTAGCGGGAGGGCCTCGGGACACCGGGGAGATGTTTTTT.

With respect to this clonotype: An end of the junction differs from the germline gene, which may be a read error. This chain links TRBV29-1 with TRBJ1-2, with D possibly TRBD1 on 6 matching bases. The CDR3 contains 14 residues. Germline-derived CDR1 and CDR2 are SQVTM and ANQGSEA. CDR3 DNA sequence: TGCAGCACAAAGCCTGCAGGGGACGGCTATGGCGACACCTTC. This encodes CSTKPAGDGYGDTF.